These 32 T cell receptor beta chains were sequenced from one sample in a study of blood T cell repertoires in COVID-19. The assay was immunoSEQ multiplex PCR, and TCRdb's table has in-frame clones only and misses some. The top ten clones hold 1.7% of a sample with almost 400,000 clones, 85% to 90% of them seen once. The sample was PBMCs or T cells enriched from blood (not recorded which). Source of these receptors: a woman aged 25 to 39 who had recovered from COVID-19.

The V gene is TRBV6-5, the J gene TRBJ1-1, with D unresolved. The CDR3 is 14 amino acids. The germline V gene has CDR1 MNHEY and CDR2 SVGAGI. Deletions cut 6 bases from V and 4 bases from J, with 15 bases between. The CDR3 here is CASSPQRPSTEAFF. CDR3 bases: TGTGCCAGCAGCCCCCAGAGGCCAAGCACTGAAGCTTTCTTT.

J is TRBJ1-1 and V is TRBV28; D perhaps matches TRBD1 (6 bases). Germline V gene data show CDR1 as MDHEN and CDR2 as SYDVKM. The CDR3 contains 17 residues. The V and J ends lost 6 bases and 1 base respectively, with 21 bases between them. CDR3 residues: CASSPTQGSIENTEAFF. DNA for the CDR3: TGTGCCAGCAGCCCCACCCAGGGGTCAATTGAGAACACTGAAGCTTTCTTT.

The rearrangement uses TRBV28 and TRBJ2-7, with D possibly TRBD2 on 5 matching bases. In germline, CDR1 is MDHEN, CDR2 SYDVKM. V lost 4 bases and J lost 7, with 5 bases in between. CDR3 length: 10 amino acids. CDR3 nucleotides: TGTGCCAGCAGTTCGGGGGAGCAGTACTTC. Protein product: CASSSGEQYF. Looking up the rest from reference TRBV28 and TRBJ2-7 gives the full variable domain: DVKVTQSSRYLVKRTGEKVFLECVQDMDHENMFWYRQDPGLGLRLIYFSYDVKMKEKGDIPEGYSVSREKKERFSLILESASTNQTSMYLCASSSGEQYFGPGTRLTVT.

The chain carries TRBV7-2 and TRBJ2-1, with TRBD2 matching 10 bases. Germline CDR1 SGHTA, CDR2 FQGNSA. The CDR3 is 19 residues long. The trim removed 2 bases at V and 4 bases at J, leaving 14 bases unmatched. The CDR3: CASSLLVRSSGGIYNEQFF. The CDR3 DNA reads TGTGCCAGCAGCTTACTTGTGAGGTCTAGCGGGGGAATTTACAATGAGCAGTTCTTC.

V usage is TRBV24-1 and J usage is TRBJ2-1; no firm D call. The CDR3 spans 12 residues. In germline, CDR1 is KGHDR, CDR2 SFDVKD. The V end was cut by 6 bases, the J end by 4 bases, with 6 bases between. CDR3 bases: TGTGCCACCAGTTCCGGGTACAATGAGCAGTTCTTC. It encodes CATSSGYNEQFF.

The rearrangement joins TRBV9 to TRBJ2-3; D is ambiguous. From germline, CDR1 is SGDLS and CDR2 YYNGEE. CDR3 length equals 13 residues. With 0 bases removed from V and 8 bases from J, the gap between germline ends came to 10 bases. The CDR3 DNA sequence: TGTGCCAGCAGCGTAGTCCCCGCAGGTACGCAGTATTTT. Translated: CASSVVPAGTQYF.

V and J are TRBV5-1 and TRBJ2-3, with a possible D match to TRBD2 (5 bases). Deletions cut 5 bases from V and 0 bases from J, with 10 bases between. The CDR3 spans 14 residues. Germline loops: CDR1 SGHRS, CDR2 YFSETQ. The DNA of the CDR3 is TGCGCCAGCAGTGGAGCGGCTAGCACAGATACGCAGTATTTT. It specifies CASSGAASTDTQYF.

The chain couples TRBV6-5 to TRBJ2-7, with 7 nucleotides matching TRBD1. The V segment lost 10 bases and the J segment 0 bases; nucleotides outside the gene matches: 6. The CDR3 has 13 amino acids. The germline V gene encodes CDR1 MNHEY and CDR2 SVGAGI. The CDR3 DNA follows: TGTGCCATCGGACAGGATAGCTCCTACGAGCAGTACTTC. It translates to CAIGQDSSYEQYF.

This clone was seen a handful of times. The J gene is TRBJ1-2, the V gene TRBV19; unclear D gene. CDR1 and CDR2 (germline): LNHDA, SQIVND (reference sequence). This CDR3 contains 13 residues. V shed 1 base and J shed 8 bases, with 11 bases lying between them. The CDR3 is CASSIGPRRGYTF. CDR3 in DNA: TGTGCCAGTAGTATAGGGCCACGGAGGGGCTACACCTTC.

This clone came up once. The chain carries TRBV1 and TRBJ2-5; the D segment call TRBD2 is taken from the table without a DNA check. TRBV1 is a pseudogene locus. The CDR3 contains 12 residues. The CDR3 sequence: CTTSFGKETQYF. Here the CDR3 DNA reads TGCACCACCTCATTCGGGAAAGAGACCCAGTACTTC.

V is TRBV11-3 and J is TRBJ1-3; D is uncertain. The CDR3 spans 12 residues. Trimming pared 9 bases from V and 0 bases from J, leaving 6 bases between. The germline gives CDR1 SGHNT, CDR2 YENEEA. The CDR3, as DNA: TGTGCCAGTAATCGCTCTGGAAACACCATATATTTT. Protein sequence: CASNRSGNTIYF.

The rearrangement uses TRBV5-1 and TRBJ2-1; TRBD1 agrees at 11 bases. Germline CDR1 SGHRS, CDR2 YFSETQ. Losses at the gene ends were 2 bases for V and 16 bases for J; bases not matched to a gene: 8. The CDR3 runs to 13 residues. Here the CDR3 reads CASSFSRDRGDFF. In DNA form, the CDR3 reads TGCGCCAGCAGCTTCTCACGGGACAGGGGGGATTTCTTC.

A note on this clone: The sample has other DNA sequences that encode this CDR3 too. V is TRBV5-4 and J is TRBJ1-3; TRBD1 is a possible D gene (6 bases). The CDR3 contains 15 residues. The V and J ends lost 1 base and 4 bases respectively, with 12 bases between them. Germline CDR1 is SGHNT and CDR2 is YYREEE (reference sequence). CDR3 protein: CASSLSGGSGNTIYF. In nucleotides, the CDR3 is TGTGCCAGCAGCTTGTCGGGGGGCTCCGGAAACACCATATATTTT. Full variable domain (remainder filled in from reference TRBV5-4 and TRBJ1-3): ETGVTQSPTHLIKTRGQQVTLRCSSQSGHNTVSWYQQALGQGPQFIFQYYREEENGRGNFPPRFSGLQFPNYSSELNVNALELDDSALYLCASSLSGGSGNTIYFGEGSWLTVV.

The chain joins TRBV30 to TRBJ2-5, with 12 bases identical to TRBD2. There are 14 residues in the CDR3. After removal of 3 bases from V and 4 bases from J, the junction contained 3 bases not matched to a gene. CDR1 and CDR2 from the germline V gene are GTSNPN and SVGIG (reference sequence). CDR3 region: CAWSALAGGETQYF. The CDR3 DNA follows: TGTGCCTGGAGCGCACTAGCGGGGGGAGAGACCCAGTACTTC.

The V gene is TRBV12-5, the J gene TRBJ1-5; 9 nucleotides align to TRBD1. Unmatched junction bases numbered 4, after V lost 1 base and J lost 9 bases. The germline V gene has CDR1 LGHNT and CDR2 FRNRAP. CDR3 size: 14 residues. The CDR3 DNA reads TGTGCTAGTGGTTTGGACGGGACAGGGTGGCCCCAGCATTTT. It specifies CASGLDGTGWPQHF.

V gene TRBV19 combines with J gene TRBJ1-4; 8 bases line up with TRBD1. The CDR3 totals 14 residues. V lost 6 bases to trimming and J lost 5 bases; unmatched junction nucleotides: 5. CDR1 LNHDA and CDR2 SQIVND come from the germline V gene (reference sequence). Here the CDR3 DNA reads TGTGCCAGTAGCTACCGACAGGGGAATGAAAAACTGTTTTTT. Its translation is CASSYRQGNEKLFF.

This rearrangement joins TRBV6-5 to TRBJ2-7; possible D gene TRBD1, 6 bases. The CDR3 totals 12 residues. Germline lookup yields CDR1 MNHEY and CDR2 SVGAGI. V dropped 10 bases and J dropped 2 bases, with 12 bases sitting between them. CDR3 protein: CATYRVPYEQYF. CDR3 in DNA: TGTGCCACCTACAGGGTACCCTACGAGCAGTACTTC.

The gene calls are TRBV12-2 and TRBJ2-2; the table's D call, TRBD2, has no DNA check behind it. TRBV12-2 is a pseudogene. This CDR3 region has 16 residues. The CDR3 nucleotides read TGTGCAAGTCGCTTAGGGACTAGCAAGCACACCGGGGAGCTGTTTTTT. The encoded protein is CASRLGTSKHTGELFF.

The V gene is TRBV19, the J gene TRBJ1-1; D remains ambiguous. V was pared by 4 bases and J by 5 bases, with 20 bases between. Germline-derived CDR1 and CDR2 are LNHDA and SQIVND (reference sequence). The CDR3 runs to 16 residues. The CDR3 DNA sequence: TGTGCCAGTAGTACCCCCCCCGAGGGTATCGGGACTGAAGCTTTCTTT. It specifies CASSTPPEGIGTEAFF. Full variable domain (outside the CDR3, taken from reference TRBV19 and TRBJ1-1): DGGITQSPKYLFRKEGQNVTLSCEQNLNHDAMYWYRQDPGQGLRLIYYSQIVNDFQKGDIAEGYSVSREKKESFPLTVTSAQKNPTAFYLCASSTPPEGIGTEAFFGQGTRLTVV.

This clone was recorded a few times. This sequence joins TRBV24-1 and TRBJ2-2; D is undetermined. Trimming removed 3 bases at V and 4 bases at J, with 14 bases between. The CDR3 contains 16 residues. CDR1 KGHDR and CDR2 SFDVKD come from the germline V gene. The CDR3 DNA follows: TGTGCCACCAGTGATCACCCGAGCACTTCCACCGGGGAGCTGTTTTTT. Its protein product is CATSDHPSTSTGELFF.

Ten or more counts support this clone. This chain joins TRBV15 and TRBJ2-1, with D possibly being TRBD2 (5 bases). There are 10 residues in the CDR3. Germline CDR1 and CDR2: LNHNV and YYDKDF (reference sequence). The V gene lost 10 bases and the J gene lost 8 bases, with 9 bases spanning the gap. The CDR3 region is CAREIDEQFF. The CDR3 region has the DNA TGTGCCAGGGAGATTGATGAGCAGTTCTTC.

V is TRBV9 and J is TRBJ1-1, with 8 bases aligning to TRBD1. V was pared by 0 bases and J by 6 bases, with 7 bases of the junction left unmatched. Germline V gene sequence: CDR1 SGDLS, CDR2 YYNGEE. This CDR3 contains 15 residues. This CDR3 is CASSVGQGRVAEAFF. For the CDR3, the DNA is TGTGCCAGCAGCGTAGGACAGGGGCGTGTGGCTGAAGCTTTCTTT. Looking up the rest from reference TRBV9 and TRBJ1-1 gives the full variable domain: DSGVTQTPKHLITATGQRVTLRCSPRSGDLSVYWYQQSLDQGLQFLIQYYNGEERAKGNILERFSAQQFPDLHSELNLSSLELGDSALYFCASSVGQGRVAEAFFGQGTRLTVV.

This chain connects TRBV30 to TRBJ2-3; 9 nucleotides match TRBD2. There are 19 residues in the CDR3. Germline V CDR1 and CDR2: GTSNPN, SVGIG (reference sequence). V shed 2 bases, J shed 5 bases, and the junction held 20 bases outside the gene matches. CDR3 sequence: CAWSRQNPGLAGFLDTQYF. CDR3 DNA sequence: TGTGCCTGGAGTCGACAAAACCCGGGGCTAGCGGGGTTCTTAGATACGCAGTATTTT. The complete variable domain, with remaining parts taken from reference TRBV30 and TRBJ2-3, reads SQTIHQWPATLVQPVGSPLSLECTVEGTSNPNLYWYRQAAGRGLQLLFYSVGIGQISSEVPQNLSASRPQDRQFILSSKKLLLSDSGFYLCAWSRQNPGLAGFLDTQYFGPGTRLTVL.

The chain recombines TRBV30 with TRBJ1-2; the D is unclear. Per the germline V gene, CDR1 is GTSNPN and CDR2 is SVGIG (reference sequence). Trimming shortened V by 3 bases and J by 4 bases, and 9 bases separated the two germline ends. This CDR3 region has 12 residues. Here the CDR3 DNA reads TGTGCCTGGAGACAGACATTCTATGGCTACACCTTC. Amino acids: CAWRQTFYGYTF.

On this clone itself: No DNA is shown, since the ends of the CDR3 on it are uncertain; the CDR3 is the one TCRdb lists. The rearrangement uses TRBV12-1 and TRBJ2-7; the listed D gene, TRBD1, was not tested against the DNA. TRBV12-1 is a listed pseudogene. The CDR3 has 13 amino acids, counting both end residues. This CDR3 reads CASSFGQGNEQYF.

The chain carries TRBV7-2 and TRBJ1-5, with 8 nucleotides matching TRBD1. The germline gives CDR1 SGHTA, CDR2 FQGNSA. V dropped 5 bases and J dropped 4; count of bases not matched to a gene: 4. CDR3 length: 14 amino acids. CDR3 nucleotides: TGTGCCAGCAGCCCAGACAGGGGTAATCAGCCCCAGCATTTT. The encoded protein is CASSPDRGNQPQHF.

This clone has only a few counts. The DNA for the CDR3 is TGCGCCAGCAGCCAAGAGGGACAGGGGGGTTACGAGCAGTACTTC. Translating it yields CASSQEGQGGYEQYF. The chain links TRBV4-3 to TRBJ2-7; 11 bases are shared with TRBD1. The CDR3 consists of 15 residues. Germline CDR1 reads LGHNA; CDR2 reads YSLEER. Unmatched junction bases numbered 2, after V lost 0 bases and J lost 4 bases.

V usage is TRBV3-1 (or the pseudogene TRBV3-2) and J usage is TRBJ1-2; possible D gene TRBD1, 5 bases. This CDR3 has 19 amino acids. Germline assignment: CDR1 LGHDT and CDR2 YNNKEL (reference sequence). Trimming removed 4 bases at V and 2 bases at J, with 26 bases between. The CDR3 sequence is CASSPGGMTDLLANYGYTF. DNA of the CDR3: TGTGCCAGCAGCCCCGGCGGGATGACAGACCTTCTCGCGAACTATGGCTACACCTTC.

The chain joins TRBV30 to TRBJ1-1, with D perhaps matching TRBD1 (5 bases). Germline V gene sequence: CDR1 GTSNPN, CDR2 SVGIG (reference sequence). The CDR3 is 12 amino acids. Trimming cost V 3 bases and J 10 bases, with 15 bases left between them. The CDR3 DNA follows: TGTGCCTGGAGCCAGGGCTTCGGTGGAGCTTTCTTT. The encoded protein is CAWSQGFGGAFF. Together with reference TRBV30 and TRBJ1-1, the CDR3 gives the full variable domain: SQTIHQWPATLVQPVGSPLSLECTVEGTSNPNLYWYRQAAGRGLQLLFYSVGIGQISSEVPQNLSASRPQDRQFILSSKKLLLSDSGFYLCAWSQGFGGAFFGQGTRLTVV.

This clone is a singleton in its sample. The chain recombines TRBV6-6 with TRBJ1-5; D is unclear. The germline CDR1 and CDR2 sequences are MNHNY and SVGAGI (reference sequence). CDR3 length equals 17 residues. Between the trimmed V and J ends, which lost 5 bases and 2 bases, there was a span of 19 bases. CDR3: CASSQRRVGRGNQPQHF. In nucleotides, the CDR3 is TGTGCCAGCAGTCAGAGGAGGGTTGGCAGAGGCAATCAGCCCCAGCATTTT.

The chain couples TRBV18 to TRBJ2-7; 15 bases are shared with TRBD2. The CDR3 sequence is 19 residues long. From germline, CDR1 is KGHSH and CDR2 LQKENI. After removal of 5 bases from V and 0 bases from J, the junction contained 11 bases not matched to a gene. The CDR3 nucleotides read TGTGCCAGCTCATCTCGAGGGGGACTAGCGGGAGGTAACTCCTACGAGCAGTACTTC. This sequence encodes CASSSRGGLAGGNSYEQYF. The full variable domain, with the rest looked up from reference TRBV18 and TRBJ2-7, is NAGVMQNPRHLVRRRGQEARLRCSPMKGHSHVYWYRQLPEEGLKFMVYLQKENIIDESGMPKERFSAEFPKEGPSILRIQQVVRGDSAAYFCASSSRGGLAGGNSYEQYFGPGTRLTVT.

J is TRBJ2-1 and V is TRBV11-2; D may be TRBD2 (6 bases). V was cut by 5 bases and J by 4 bases, with 18 bases left in between. Germline CDR1 and CDR2: SGHAT and FQNNGV. The CDR3 length is 16 residues. CDR3 sequence: CASSRSPLAGYNEQFF. The CDR3 DNA sequence: TGTGCCAGCAGCAGGAGCCCGCTTGCGGGATACAATGAGCAGTTCTTC.